The clone carrying this T cell receptor (beta chain) was seen a few times. What it binds is not known. This sample was included in a study of T cells in Graves' hyperthyroidism and ophthalmopathy. Pregnant or lactating patients were excluded, as were those with uncontrolled infection or other autoimmune disease. Cells are PBMCs isolated from more than 8.5 ml of fresh blood. V gave up 5 bases and J gave up 0 bases, with 20 bases separating them. The CDR3 has 17 amino acids. The germline V gene has CDR1 SGHRS and CDR2 YFSETQ. Overall study results and limits: The blood repertoire included most of the expanded thyroid clonotypes above 0.001.

Researchers amplified the TCR beta CDR3 regions from RNA transcripts. The TCR CDR3 first-round RT-PCR relied on the HTBI primer set. One entry per CDR3 protein results from TCRdb running MiXCR on the multiplex PCR reads. The sample shows over 450,000 distinct CDR3 sequences, roughly 18% of them seen only once. V usage is TRBV5-1 and J usage is TRBJ1-1; weak D call: TRBD1 (6 bases). The material sequenced was blood. The sequence derives from a woman under 30 with Graves' ophthalmopathy. In DNA, the CDR3 is TGCGCCAGCAGTTGGAGGGGGAGGGGGACTATGAACACTGAAGCTTTCTTT. Protein sequence: CASSWRGRGTMNTEAFF.